This T cell receptor (beta chain) was identified in a study of blood T cell repertoires in COVID-19 (dated by TCRdb to the early 2020s). Regarding the complete study: The collaborator samples originated in the United States, Italy and Spain and spanned the acute and convalescent phases of COVID-19. Samples were obtained from the ongoing ImmuneRACE study (first 160 participants) and from approximately 1,200 subjects provided by 6 global collaborators. Deeply sampled blood TCRbeta repertoires from subjects exposed to, actively infected with, or recovered from COVID-19 were included in the dataset. A de-identified subject ID, COVID-19 status, age in years and sex were almost always included in the sample metadata. A freely available public database, intended as a resource for researchers studying the immune response to SARS-CoV-2, is where the repertoires were released. The prospective study material was composed of cDNA or gDNA derived from T cells, B-cell-depleted T cells, or PBMCs. HLA class I and class II types, where available, came from metadata supplied by the sample provider rather than from assay-based typing.

At one collaborating source in Seattle, patients were enrolled during active infection and were followed longitudinally through the course of disease. Whole blood was collected in K2EDTA tubes by collaborating institutions according to the institutions' own protocols. For TCRbeta analysis, collaborators shipped samples as frozen whole blood, isolated PBMCs, or DNA extracted from either of those sample types. TCRbeta CDR3 regions were amplified from genomic DNA using the immunoSEQ Assay, a bias-controlled multiplex PCR. The original methods were these. The number of nucleated cells in each sample was estimated from the amplification of reference gene primers within the assay. To quantify the absolute abundance of each unique TCRbeta CDR3 rearrangement, sequence reads were collapsed and filtered. For each sample, productive Simpson clonality was calculated as the square root of Simpson's diversity index over productive rearrangements. This is the immuneACCESS table as TCRdb keeps it, with only in-frame sequences that have V and J called. A part of the clones is gone; compared with another copy, unresolved V genes explain less than half, and the rest is unexplained. The DNA was the basis for D and trimming; V, J and clone size are from that table. Counted in this sample were 140,000 or so clones; 70% to 80% of them appeared once. About 5% of the sample is in the top ten clones.

A word on this clone: Its specific antigen is unknown. Per-base qualities were not stored, and no clone one base away is much larger.

Reading from cysteine to phenylalanine, the CDR3 counts 13 amino acids. The CDR3 DNA has 39 bases and is translated from base 1. V is shortened by 4 bases, J by 8 bases, and the region joining them spans 9 bases. The CDR1 and CDR2 encoded by the germline V gene are SGHTA and FQGNSA. Results and caveats for the whole study, not just this receptor: The quantity of clinical and demographic metadata differed by source and by participant and was supplied without curation.

The sample comprised peripheral blood. The sequence was collected from a woman in her 70s with COVID-19, enrolled during active disease. Recombination connected TRBV7-2 to TRBJ1-6; a tentative D match to TRBD1 spans 5 bases. The CDR3 sequence is CASSSQGYSPLHF. The sequenced DNA: TGTGCCAGCAGCTCGCAGGGTTATTCACCCCTCCACTTT. Extended through the reference TRBV7-2 and TRBJ1-6 proteins, this CDR3 yields the full variable domain: GAGVSQSPSNKVTEKGKDVELRCDPISGHTALYWYRQSLGQGLEFLIYFQGNSAPDKSGLPSDRFSAERTGGSVSTLTIQRTQQEDSAVYLCASSSQGYSPLHFGNGTRLTVT.